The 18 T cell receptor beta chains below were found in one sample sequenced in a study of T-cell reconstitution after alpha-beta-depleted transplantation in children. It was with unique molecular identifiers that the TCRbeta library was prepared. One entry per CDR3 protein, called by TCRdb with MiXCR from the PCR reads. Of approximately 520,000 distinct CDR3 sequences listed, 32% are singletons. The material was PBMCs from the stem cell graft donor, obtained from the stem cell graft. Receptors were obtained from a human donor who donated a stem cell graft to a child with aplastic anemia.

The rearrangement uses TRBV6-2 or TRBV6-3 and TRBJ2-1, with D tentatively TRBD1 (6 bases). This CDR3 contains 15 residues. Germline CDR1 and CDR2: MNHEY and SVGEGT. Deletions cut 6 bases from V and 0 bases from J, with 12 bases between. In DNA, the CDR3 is TGTGCCAGCAGATGGGACACTAGCTCCTACAATGAGCAGTTCTTC. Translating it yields CASRWDTSSYNEQFF.

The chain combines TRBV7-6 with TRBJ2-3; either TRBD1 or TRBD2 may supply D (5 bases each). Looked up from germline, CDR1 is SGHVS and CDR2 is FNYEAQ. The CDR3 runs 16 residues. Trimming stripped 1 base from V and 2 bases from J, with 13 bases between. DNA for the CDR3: TGTGCCAGCAGCTTAGTCGGGACCGCTATCACAGATACGCAGTATTTT. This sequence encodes CASSLVGTAITDTQYF.

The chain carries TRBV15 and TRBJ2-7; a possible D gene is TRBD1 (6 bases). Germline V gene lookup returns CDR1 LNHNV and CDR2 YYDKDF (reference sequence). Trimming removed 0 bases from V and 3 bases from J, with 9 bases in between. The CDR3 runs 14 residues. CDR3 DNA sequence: TGTGCCACCAGCAGAGATAGGGACAACTACGAGCAGTACGTC. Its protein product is CATSRDRDNYEQYV.

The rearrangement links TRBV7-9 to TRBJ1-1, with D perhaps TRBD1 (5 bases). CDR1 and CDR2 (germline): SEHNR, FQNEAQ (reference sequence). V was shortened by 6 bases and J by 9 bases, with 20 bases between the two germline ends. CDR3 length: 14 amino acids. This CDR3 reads CASSHGGTDRKAFF. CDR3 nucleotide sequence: TGTGCCAGCAGTCATGGGGGGACGGACCGAAAAGCTTTCTTT.

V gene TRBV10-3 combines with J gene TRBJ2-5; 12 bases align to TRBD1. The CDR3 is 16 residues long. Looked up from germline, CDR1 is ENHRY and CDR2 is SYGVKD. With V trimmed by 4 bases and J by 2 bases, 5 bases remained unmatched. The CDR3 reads CAISGGTGGPQETQYF. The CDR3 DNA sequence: TGTGCCATCAGTGGGGGGACAGGGGGCCCGCAAGAGACCCAGTACTTC.

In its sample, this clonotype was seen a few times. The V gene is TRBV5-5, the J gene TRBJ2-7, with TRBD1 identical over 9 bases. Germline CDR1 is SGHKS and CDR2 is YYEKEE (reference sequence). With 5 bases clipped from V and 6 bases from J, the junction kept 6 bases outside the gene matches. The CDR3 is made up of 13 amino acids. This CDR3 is CASSYGQGTEQYF. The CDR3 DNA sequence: TGTGCCAGCAGTTATGGACAGGGGACCGAGCAGTACTTC.

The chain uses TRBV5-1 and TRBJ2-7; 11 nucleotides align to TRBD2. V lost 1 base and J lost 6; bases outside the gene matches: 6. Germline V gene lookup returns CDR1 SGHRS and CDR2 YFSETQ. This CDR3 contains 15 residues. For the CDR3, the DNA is TGCGCCAGCAGCTTGTTGCTAGCGGGAGGAAGCGAGCAGTACTTC. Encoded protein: CASSLLLAGGSEQYF.

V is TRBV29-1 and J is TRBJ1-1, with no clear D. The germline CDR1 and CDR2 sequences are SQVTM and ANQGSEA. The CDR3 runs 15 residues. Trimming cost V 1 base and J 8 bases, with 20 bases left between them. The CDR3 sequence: CSVEVEGLLVHEAFF. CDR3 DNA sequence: TGCAGCGTTGAAGTAGAGGGTTTATTAGTCCACGAAGCTTTCTTT.

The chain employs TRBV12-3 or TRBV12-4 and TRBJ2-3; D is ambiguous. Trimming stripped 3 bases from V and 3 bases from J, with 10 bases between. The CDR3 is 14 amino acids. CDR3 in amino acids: CASSLRFRTDTQYF. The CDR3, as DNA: TGTGCCAGCAGTTTGCGGTTCAGAACAGATACGCAGTATTTT.

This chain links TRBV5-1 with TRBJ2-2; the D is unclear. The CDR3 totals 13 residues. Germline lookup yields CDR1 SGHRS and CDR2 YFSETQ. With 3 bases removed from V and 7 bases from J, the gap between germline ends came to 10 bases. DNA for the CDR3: TGCGCCAGCAGCTCCTGGCAAAGCGGGGAGCTGTTTTTT. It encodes CASSSWQSGELFF.

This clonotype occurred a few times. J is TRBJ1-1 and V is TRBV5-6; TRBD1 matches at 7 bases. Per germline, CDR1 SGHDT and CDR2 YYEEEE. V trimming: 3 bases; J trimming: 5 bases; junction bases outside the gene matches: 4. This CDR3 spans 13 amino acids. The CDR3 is CASSWATGTEAFF. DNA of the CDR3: TGTGCCAGCAGCTGGGCGACAGGGACTGAAGCTTTCTTT.

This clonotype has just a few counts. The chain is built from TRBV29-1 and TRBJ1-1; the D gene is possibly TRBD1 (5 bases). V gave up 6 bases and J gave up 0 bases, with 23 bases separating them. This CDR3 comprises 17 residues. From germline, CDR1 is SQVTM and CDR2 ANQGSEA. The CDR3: CSVVGSPGRIMNTEAFF. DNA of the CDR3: TGCAGCGTAGTGGGGTCACCGGGACGGATCATGAACACTGAAGCTTTCTTT.

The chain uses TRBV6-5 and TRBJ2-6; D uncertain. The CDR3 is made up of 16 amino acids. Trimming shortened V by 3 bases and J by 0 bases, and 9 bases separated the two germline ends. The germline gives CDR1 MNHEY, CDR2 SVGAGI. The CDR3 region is CASSYNRDSGANVLTF. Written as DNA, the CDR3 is TGTGCCAGCAGTTATAACCGAGACTCTGGGGCCAACGTCCTGACTTTC.

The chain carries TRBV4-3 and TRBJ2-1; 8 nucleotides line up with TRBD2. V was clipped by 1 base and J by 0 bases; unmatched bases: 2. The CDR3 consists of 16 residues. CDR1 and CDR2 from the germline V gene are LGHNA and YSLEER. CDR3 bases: TGCGCCAGCAGCCAAGTTAGCGGGGACTCCTACAATGAGCAGTTCTTC. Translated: CASSQVSGDSYNEQFF.

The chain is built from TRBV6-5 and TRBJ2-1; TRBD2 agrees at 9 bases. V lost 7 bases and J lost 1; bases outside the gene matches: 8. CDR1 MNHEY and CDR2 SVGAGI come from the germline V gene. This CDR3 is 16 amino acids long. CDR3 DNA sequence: TGTGCCAGCAAGGGTAGCGGGAGAGGGTCCTACAATGAGCAGTTCTTC. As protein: CASKGSGRGSYNEQFF.

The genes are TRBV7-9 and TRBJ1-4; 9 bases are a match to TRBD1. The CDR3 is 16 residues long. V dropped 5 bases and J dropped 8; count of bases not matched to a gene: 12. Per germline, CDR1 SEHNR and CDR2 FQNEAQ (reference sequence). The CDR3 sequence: CASSETKQGAGEKLFF. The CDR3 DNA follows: TGTGCCAGCAGCGAAACTAAACAGGGGGCAGGGGAAAAACTGTTTTTT.

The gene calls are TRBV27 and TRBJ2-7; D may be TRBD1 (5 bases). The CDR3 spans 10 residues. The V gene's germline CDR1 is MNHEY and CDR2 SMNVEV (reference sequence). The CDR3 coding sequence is TGTGCCAGCAGTACTGGAGCTACAGGAGTC. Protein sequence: CASSTGATGV.

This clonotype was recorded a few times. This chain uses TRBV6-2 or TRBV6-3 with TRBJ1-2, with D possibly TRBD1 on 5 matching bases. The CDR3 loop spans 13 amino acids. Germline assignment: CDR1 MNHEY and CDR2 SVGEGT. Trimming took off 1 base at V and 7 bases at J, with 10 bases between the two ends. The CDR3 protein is CASSYLNRPGYTF. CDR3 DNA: TGTGCCAGCAGTTACTTGAACAGGCCTGGCTACACCTTC.